A selection of T cell receptor beta chains follows, all from one sample in a study of beta chain features in type 1 diabetes. The repertoire was sequenced with immunoSEQ multiplex PCR; TCRdb's copy has only in-frame clones and lacks some. This sample yields about 370,000 clones, of which around 9.6% are seen a single time; 0.45% to 0.65% belongs to the top ten. Material: central memory CD4+ T cells from blood. Every receptor here comes from a man in his thirties or forties with type 1 diabetes. CDR3s include the opening cysteine and the closing phenylalanine or tryptophan. A D gene is named only where the DNA matches it firmly. Expanded clones are given a class, and other clones once, few, many or no size at all.

D: NA
V: TRBV19
J: TRBJ2-1
size: few
length: 13
DNA: TGTGCCACTATCCACCCGCCAGGTGTTGAGCAGTTCTTC
CDR3: CATIHPPGVEQFF

D: TRBD1
V: TRBV19
J: TRBJ2-3
size: NA
length: 16
DNA: TGTGCCAGCCACCCCTGGGGACAGGGGGCAGTAGATACGCAGTATTTT
CDR3: CASHPWGQGAVDTQYF

D: TRBD1
V: TRBV5-1
J: TRBJ2-7
size: few
length: 14
DNA: TGCGCCAGCAGCCGCCGACAGGGGTCCTACGAGCAGTACTTC
CDR3: CASSRRQGSYEQYF

D: TRBD1
V: TRBV6-6
J: TRBJ2-7
size: NA
length: 13
DNA: TGTGCCAGCAGTGCGACCGGGACAGCCGCGGCGTACTTC
CDR3: CASSATGTAAAYF

D: NA
V: TRBV7-6
J: TRBJ2-1
size: NA
length: 12
DNA: TGTGCCAGCAGCGGAGATTACAATGAGCAGTTCTTC
CDR3: CASSGDYNEQFF

D: TRBD1
V: TRBV5-4
J: TRBJ1-1
size: many
length: 15
DNA: TGTGCCAGCAGCTCCTCGACAGGGAGGAACACTGAAGCTTTCTTT
CDR3: CASSSSTGRNTEAFF

D: NA
V: TRBV6-6
J: TRBJ2-3
size: few
length: 13
DNA: TGTGCCAGCAACGGGGCGGGCACAGATACGCAGTATTTT
CDR3: CASNGAGTDTQYF

D: NA
V: TRBV10-3
J: TRBJ2-6
size: many
length: 15
DNA: TGTGCCATCGGTCCGGGGGTATCTGGGGCCAACGTCCTGACTTTC
CDR3: CAIGPGVSGANVLTF

D: TRBD1
V: TRBV5-1
J: TRBJ1-2
size: few
length: 14
DNA: TGCGCCAGCAGCGAGCTGACAGGGAACTATGGCTACACCTTC
CDR3: CASSELTGNYGYTF

D: NA
V: TRBV7-2
J: TRBJ1-2
size: few
length: 14
DNA: TGTGCCAGCAGCTCCGCCGTGAGCGACTATGGCTACACCTTC
CDR3: CASSSAVSDYGYTF

D: TRBD2
V: TRBV11-3
J: TRBJ2-3
size: NA
length: 16
DNA: TGTGCCAGCAGCCCCACCGGACTAGGAGGCACAGATACGCAGTATTTT
CDR3: CASSPTGLGGTDTQYF

D: NA
V: TRBV6-5
J: TRBJ2-5
size: few
length: 13
DNA: TGTGCCAGCATCAGGGGTCTCCAAGAGACCCAGTACTTC
CDR3: CASIRGLQETQYF

D: TRBD1
V: TRBV7-8
J: TRBJ1-1
size: NA
length: 15
DNA: TGTGCCAGCAGCTTAATCGACAGGGGAAACACTGAAGCTTTCTTT
CDR3: CASSLIDRGNTEAFF

D: NA
V: TRBV4-1
J: TRBJ1-1
size: few
length: 15
DNA: TGCGCCAGCAGCCCCGTGGGACGGAGGAACACTGAAGCTTTCTTT
CDR3: CASSPVGRRNTEAFF

D: NA
V: TRBV10-3
J: TRBJ1-5
size: few
length: 18
DNA: TGTGCCATCAGACCCCGGGCGGACCACTGCCATAGCAATCAGCCCCAGCATTTT
CDR3: CAIRPRADHCHSNQPQHF

D: TRBD1
V: TRBV30
J: TRBJ1-5
size: few
length: 18
DNA: TGTGCCTGGAGTACCACTACTTTACTGGGACAGTCAAATCAGCCCCAGCATTTT
CDR3: CAWSTTTLLGQSNQPQHF

D: TRBD1
V: TRBV18
J: TRBJ2-7
size: NA
length: 14
DNA: TGTGCCAGCTCACCCGGACAGGGAGCCGACGAGCAGTACTTC
CDR3: CASSPGQGADEQYF

D: TRBD2
V: TRBV2
J: TRBJ2-7
size: NA
length: 17
DNA: TGTGCCAGCAGTTCCGGACTAGCGGGAGGGAGCTCCTACGAGCAGTACTTC
CDR3: CASSSGLAGGSSYEQYF

D: NA
V: TRBV2
J: TRBJ2-5
size: many
length: 14
DNA: TGTGCCAGCAGTGCGGACAGACAACAAGAGACCCAGTACTTC
CDR3: CASSADRQQETQYF

D: NA
V: TRBV7-2
J: TRBJ1-3
size: many
length: 16
DNA: TGTGCCAGCAGCTCCCCGCAAAGGGTCATTGGAAACACCATATATTTT
CDR3: CASSSPQRVIGNTIYF

D: NA
V: TRBV30
J: TRBJ2-1
size: few
length: 12
DNA: TGTGCCTGGGGTGGGGGTTACAATGAGCAGTTCTTC
CDR3: CAWGGGYNEQFF

D: TRBD1
V: TRBV29-1
J: TRBJ1-1
size: NA
length: 15
DNA: TGCAGCGTTGTGCAATCCGGGACAGGGGGCACTGAAGCTTTCTTT
CDR3: CSVVQSGTGGTEAFF

D: NA
V: TRBV6-6
J: TRBJ1-4
size: few
length: 15
DNA: TGTGCCAGCAGTGTTCTATCCTTACCTAATGAAAAACTGTTTTTT
CDR3: CASSVLSLPNEKLFF

D: NA
V: TRBV29-1
J: TRBJ2-2
size: NA
length: 12
DNA: TGCAGCGGTCTCAGGAACACCGGGGAGCTGTTTTTT
CDR3: CSGLRNTGELFF

D: TRBD2
V: TRBV6-5
J: TRBJ2-1
size: NA
length: 15
DNA: TGTGCCAGCAGCAGTACTAGCGGGAGTAGCTATGAGCAGTTCTTC
CDR3: CASSSTSGSSYEQFF

D: TRBD1
V: TRBV29-1
J: TRBJ1-1
size: NA
length: 12
DNA: TGCAGCGCTGGACAGGGCGACACTGAAGCTTTCTTT
CDR3: CSAGQGDTEAFF

D: NA
V: TRBV28
J: TRBJ2-3
size: many
length: 15
DNA: TGTGCCAGCAGTAGGATGGGCCCCAGCACAGATACGCAGTATTTT
CDR3: CASSRMGPSTDTQYF

D: NA
V: TRBV11-3
J: TRBJ2-7
size: NA
length: 14
DNA: TGTGCCAGCAGCTCTAGCTGGGGGACCTACGAGCAGTACTTC
CDR3: CASSSSWGTYEQYF

D: NA
V: TRBV18
J: TRBJ2-1
size: many
length: 15
DNA: TGTGCCAGCTCACCCCCAGGGAGGACAGACAATGAGCAGTTCTTC
CDR3: CASSPPGRTDNEQFF

D: NA
V: TRBV6-6
J: TRBJ1-2
size: few
length: 12
DNA: TGTGCCAGCAGTTCCAGGGCGGGAGGCTACACCTTC
CDR3: CASSSRAGGYTF

D: TRBD2
V: TRBV4-3
J: TRBJ2-1
size: few
length: 15
DNA: TGCGCCAGCAGCCAAGTGGGGACTAGAGGTAATGAGCAGTTCTTC
CDR3: CASSQVGTRGNEQFF

D: NA
V: TRBV9
J: TRBJ1-1
size: NA
length: 13
DNA: TGTGCCAGCAGCGTAGGGGTTGACGCTGAAGCTTTCTTT
CDR3: CASSVGVDAEAFF

D: NA
V: TRBV7-2
J: TRBJ2-1
size: NA
length: 12
DNA: TGTGCCAGCAGCTTAGCGTATAGTGAGCAGTTCTTC
CDR3: CASSLAYSEQFF

D: NA
V: TRBV9
J: TRBJ2-7
size: few
length: 14
DNA: TGTGCCAGCAGCGTAGGAAGCGCCATCCGCGAGCAGTACTTC
CDR3: CASSVGSAIREQYF

D: NA
V: TRBV5-1
J: TRBJ1-1
size: few
length: 13
DNA: TGCGCCAGCAGCTCCGGGACTTACACTGAAGCTTTCTTT
CDR3: CASSSGTYTEAFF

D: NA
V: TRBV7-9
J: TRBJ2-1
size: NA
length: 16
DNA: TGTGCCAGCAGCGTAGCCGGGACCCTGGGGCCAAATGAGCAGTTCTTC
CDR3: CASSVAGTLGPNEQFF

D: TRBD1
V: TRBV27
J: TRBJ1-3
size: NA
length: 16
DNA: TGTGCCAGCAGCCGTGTGGGACAGATATCTGGAAACACCATATATTTT
CDR3: CASSRVGQISGNTIYF

D: TRBD2
V: TRBV6-1
J: TRBJ2-5
size: NA
length: 15
DNA: TGTGCCAGCAGTGAAGAAACTAGCGGGAGGGAGACCCAGTACTTC
CDR3: CASSEETSGRETQYF

D: NA
V: TRBV13
J: TRBJ1-1
size: few
length: 13
DNA: TGTGCCAGCAGCTTAGAGTGGGCAGGCGCAGCTTTCTTT
CDR3: CASSLEWAGAAFF

D: NA
V: TRBV2
J: TRBJ1-4
size: few
length: 12
DNA: TGTGCCAGCAACAGGCTTAATGAAAAACTGTTTTTT
CDR3: CASNRLNEKLFF

D: TRBD1
V: TRBV11-2
J: TRBJ2-7
size: NA
length: 16
DNA: TGTGCCAGCAGCTTAGCCACGGGACAGGGAACCTACGAGCAGTACTTC
CDR3: CASSLATGQGTYEQYF